Following are 27 T cell receptor beta chains from one sample sequenced in a study of human T cells and chemical hapten exposure. As to time point: patch test 2, 6 weeks after DPC sensitization. Regarding treatment: therapeutic diphenylcyclopropenone sensitization with weekly scalp DPC. TCRdb passed the RACE reads through MiXCR, listing each CDR3 protein once. The sample has about 84,000 distinct CDR3 sequences; 10% are singletons. The material was whole blood, obtained in connection with sensitization to the hapten diphenylcyclopropenone (DPC). The receptors here all came from a woman aged 45-65 years with alopecia areata. Some clones in this sample may be carry-over from other donors' samples.

In its sample, this clonotype was seen many times. This sequence joins TRBV29-1 and TRBJ2-1; 8 bases are shared with TRBD1. This CDR3 spans 11 amino acids. The V gene's germline CDR1 is SQVTM and CDR2 ANQGSEA. V was clipped by 6 bases and J by 6 bases; unmatched bases: 1. DNA of the CDR3: TGCAGCGTGGGGACAGGCAATGAGCAGTTCTTC. Amino acids: CSVGTGNEQFF.

This clonotype was seen a handful of times. V is TRBV7-9 and J is TRBJ1-3; D possibly corresponds to TRBD1 (6 bases). This CDR3 is 16 amino acids long. Germline CDR1 is SEHNR and CDR2 is FQNEAQ (reference sequence). Trimming pared 7 bases from V and 0 bases from J, leaving 16 bases between. The CDR3 sequence is CASTGRQANSGNTIYF. The CDR3 region has the DNA TGTGCCAGCACAGGACGACAGGCGAACTCTGGAAACACCATATATTTT.

This chain connects TRBV10-3 to TRBJ1-3; D remains unclear. Per the germline V gene, CDR1 is ENHRY and CDR2 is SYGVKD. The CDR3 length is 13 residues. V lost 4 bases to trimming and J lost 4 bases, with 8 bases between them. In DNA form, the CDR3 reads TGTGCCATCAGTGGAGGGCGAGGAAACACCATATATTTT. This encodes CAISGGRGNTIYF.

The J gene is TRBJ2-2, the V gene TRBV5-1; 9 bases align to TRBD1. CDR1 SGHRS and CDR2 YFSETQ come from the germline V gene. J gave up 8 bases and V 1 base, and 9 bases lay outside the gene matches. This CDR3 comprises 16 residues. The CDR3 spells CASSLTVQGAKGELFF. The DNA for the CDR3 is TGCGCCAGCAGCTTGACCGTACAGGGGGCGAAAGGGGAGCTGTTTTTT.

The chain uses TRBV28 and TRBJ2-5, with TRBD1 as a possible D gene (6 bases). This CDR3 region has 13 residues. V was trimmed by 6 bases and J by 4 bases, leaving 12 bases between them. From germline, CDR1 is MDHEN and CDR2 SYDVKM. The CDR3 bases are TGTGCCAGCAGGCCAACAGGGAGAGAGACCCAGTACTTC. Translating gives CASRPTGRETQYF. Combining the CDR3 with reference TRBV28 and TRBJ2-5 gives the whole variable domain DVKVTQSSRYLVKRTGEKVFLECVQDMDHENMFWYRQDPGLGLRLIYFSYDVKMKEKGDIPEGYSVSREKKERFSLILESASTNQTSMYLCASRPTGRETQYFGPGTRLLVL.

This clonotype appeared many times. The chain is built from TRBV12-3 or TRBV12-4 and TRBJ1-3; D is unclear. Trimming shortened V by 4 bases and J by 4 bases, and 5 bases separated the two germline ends. This CDR3 has 12 amino acids. CDR3 protein: CASSSTGNTIYF. The CDR3 DNA follows: TGTGCCAGCAGTTCCACAGGAAACACCATATATTTT.

This clonotype was counted ten times or more. The chain couples TRBV9 to TRBJ2-3; TRBD2 aligns across 14 bases. J was trimmed by 10 bases and V by 3 bases; bases with no gene match: 10. Germline V CDR1 and CDR2: SGDLS, YYNGEE. This CDR3 has 16 residues. The CDR3 coding sequence is TGTGCCAGCAGCGGGAGACTAGCGGGAGGGCCCGCCCCGCAGTATTTT. It yields the protein CASSGRLAGGPAPQYF.

This clonotype showed up just a few times. V usage is TRBV5-3 and J usage is TRBJ1-3, with no clear D. TRBV5-3 is an ORF for which the function is uncertain. Trimming removed 0 bases from V and 0 bases from J, with 13 bases in between. CDR3 length equals 17 residues. The CDR3: CARSLGLNSSSGNTIYF. The CDR3 DNA is TGTGCCAGAAGCTTGGGTTTAAACAGCTCCTCTGGAAACACCATATATTTT.

This clonotype has a handful of counts. The V gene is TRBV7-2, the J gene TRBJ2-1; D gene uncertain. Trimming left V 1 base short and J 7 bases short, with 8 bases between. Looked up from germline, CDR1 is SGHTA and CDR2 is FQGNSA. This CDR3 contains 13 residues. CDR3: CASSLGSNNEQFF. CDR3 in DNA: TGTGCCAGCAGCTTAGGGAGTAATAATGAGCAGTTCTTC.

This clonotype appeared many times. The chain is built from TRBV20-1 and TRBJ2-7, with TRBD2 identical over 8 bases. V lost 1 base and J lost 5; bases outside the gene matches: 7. This CDR3 region has 14 residues. CDR1 DFQATT and CDR2 SNEGSKA come from the germline V gene (reference sequence). CDR3 nucleotides: TGCAGTGCTAGAGTACCGGGAGGGTTGAACGAGCAGTACTTC. Its translation: CSARVPGGLNEQYF.

This clonotype was observed once. The V and J genes are TRBV14 and TRBJ2-5, with D uncertain. V dropped 8 bases and J dropped 4 bases, with 14 bases sitting between them. The CDR3 runs to 13 residues. CDR1 and CDR2 from the germline V gene are SGHDN and FVKESK. CDR3 sequence (DNA): TGTGCCAGCGGTCCCCTAGAGACAGAGACCCAGTACTTC. Protein sequence: CASGPLETETQYF. The full variable domain, its missing parts supplied by reference TRBV14 and TRBJ2-5, is EAGVTQFPSHSVIEKGQTVTLRCDPISGHDNLYWYRRVMGKEIKFLLHFVKESKQDESGMPNNRFLAERTGGTYSTLKVQPAELEDSGVYFCASGPLETETQYFGPGTRLLVL.

This clonotype appeared many times. The rearrangement joins TRBV9 to TRBJ2-2, with 7 bases identical to TRBD2. Germline V gene lookup returns CDR1 SGDLS and CDR2 YYNGEE. The CDR3 spans 16 residues. Losses at the gene ends were 4 bases for V and 5 bases for J; bases not matched to a gene: 11. CDR3 bases: TGTGCCAGCAGCCTTTCGAGACTAGCAGTTACCGGGGAGCTGTTTTTT. Amino acid sequence: CASSLSRLAVTGELFF.

This clonotype showed up many times. The chain uses TRBV7-9 and TRBJ2-5; unclear D gene. The CDR3 sequence is 15 residues long. V was pared by 1 base and J by 1 base, with 10 bases between. Germline V gene lookup returns CDR1 SEHNR and CDR2 FQNEAQ (reference sequence). The CDR3 DNA reads as TGTGCCAGCAGCTTAGGTCCCCAGCGCCAAGAGACCCAGTACTTC. It specifies CASSLGPQRQETQYF.

This clonotype came up many times. The gene calls are TRBV5-6 and TRBJ1-2, with 9 nucleotides matching TRBD1. CDR3 length: 14 amino acids. V shed 5 bases, J shed 4 bases, and the junction held 6 bases outside the gene matches. Germline V gene sequence: CDR1 SGHDT, CDR2 YYEEEE. CDR3 loop: CASRTGTGTYGYTF. DNA of the CDR3: TGTGCCAGCAGAACCGGGACAGGGACCTATGGCTACACCTTC.

This clonotype was seen ten or more times. The V and J genes are TRBV18 and TRBJ1-1; TRBD1 matches at 8 bases. The trim removed 3 bases at V and 4 bases at J, leaving 10 bases unmatched. From germline, CDR1 is KGHSH and CDR2 LQKENI. The CDR3 length is 16 residues. CDR3 sequence: CASSPGQASLGTEAFF. The CDR3 DNA follows: TGTGCCAGCTCACCGGGACAGGCTTCTTTAGGCACTGAAGCTTTCTTT.

This clonotype was counted only a few times. V is TRBV28 and J is TRBJ2-7; TRBD1 agrees at 7 bases. The CDR3 length is 14 residues. CDR1 MDHEN and CDR2 SYDVKM come from the germline V gene. V shed 9 bases and J 2 bases; nucleotides not matched to a gene: 10. DNA of the CDR3: TGTGCCAGTAAATGGACAGGCGATACCTACGAGCAGTACTTC. It yields the protein CASKWTGDTYEQYF.

This clonotype has a count of ten or more. This chain connects TRBV30 to TRBJ2-7; D is unresolved. The ends were cut back, 4 bases at V and 0 bases at J, with 4 bases in the middle. The germline CDR1 and CDR2 sequences are GTSNPN and SVGIG (reference sequence). The CDR3 has 11 residues. Here the CDR3 reads CAWTSSYEQYF. DNA for the CDR3: TGTGCCTGGACTAGCTCCTACGAGCAGTACTTC.

This clonotype has more than one count but fewer than ten. The chain couples TRBV4-1 to TRBJ2-1, with 8 bases matching TRBD2. CDR3 length: 15 residues. V lost 3 bases and J lost 10; bases outside the gene matches: 11. Per germline, CDR1 MGHRA and CDR2 YSYEKL. This chain's CDR3 is CASSQMWERESEQFF. CDR3 nucleotide sequence: TGCGCCAGCAGCCAGATGTGGGAGCGGGAGAGCGAGCAGTTCTTC.

This clonotype was observed at least ten times. The gene calls are TRBV29-1 and TRBJ2-7, with 13 bases lining up with TRBD2. Germline CDR1 reads SQVTM; CDR2 reads ANQGSEA. V gave up 7 bases and J gave up 7 bases; unmatched junction bases: 7. The CDR3 is 13 amino acids. The CDR3 is CSGRTSGSLEQYF. CDR3 nucleotides: TGCAGCGGGAGGACTAGCGGGAGTTTGGAGCAGTACTTC.

This clonotype was picked up many times. The chain has TRBV30 and TRBJ1-2, with a tentative D call TRBD1 (5 bases). The V gene lost 1 base and the J gene lost 5 bases, with 14 bases spanning the gap. Germline V gene data show CDR1 as GTSNPN and CDR2 as SVGIG (reference sequence). CDR3 length equals 14 residues. CDR3 DNA: TGTGCCTGGAGTGCGGTCAGGGAAGGGTATGGCTACACCTTC. This codes for CAWSAVREGYGYTF.

This clonotype was picked up a small number of times. The chain links TRBV2 to TRBJ1-5; D is uncertain. The germline gives CDR1 SNHLY, CDR2 FYNNEI. Trimming took 4 bases from V and 4 from J, leaving 8 bases between them. The CDR3 has 13 residues. In DNA, the CDR3 is TGTGCCAGCAGTGCTATGGGGAATCAGCCCCAGCATTTT. Its translation is CASSAMGNQPQHF.

This clonotype was observed a handful of times. The chain uses TRBV6-5 and TRBJ1-5; D call uncertain. Germline values: CDR1 MNHEY, CDR2 SVGAGI. V lost 6 bases and J lost 10, with 16 bases in between. This CDR3 spans 13 amino acids. CDR3: CASRDSAAKPQHF. CDR3 DNA: TGTGCCAGCAGAGATAGTGCTGCGAAACCCCAGCATTTT.

The chain employs TRBV29-1 and TRBJ2-7; 9 positions agree with TRBD1. With V trimmed by 0 bases and J by 7 bases, 10 bases remained unmatched. CDR1 SQVTM and CDR2 ANQGSEA come from the germline V gene. The CDR3 totals 15 residues. CDR3 nucleotide sequence: TGCAGCGTTGAAGATCGTGACAGGGGGACGGGGGAGCAGTACTTC. Its translation: CSVEDRDRGTGEQYF.

V gene TRBV29-1 combines with J gene TRBJ2-4; D might be TRBD1 (5 bases). The V gene's germline CDR1 is SQVTM and CDR2 ANQGSEA. Trimming pared 0 bases from V and 1 base from J, leaving 13 bases between. This CDR3 spans 16 amino acids. The CDR3 loop reads CSVEDRQGLAKNIQYF. In nucleotides, the CDR3 is TGCAGCGTTGAAGATCGGCAGGGCCTTGCCAAAAACATTCAGTACTTC.

This clonotype was seen only a few times. The V gene is TRBV5-4, the J gene TRBJ1-1, with a weak D call TRBD1 (5 bases). Trimming took 1 base from V and 3 from J, leaving 10 bases between them. Per the germline V gene, CDR1 is SGHNT and CDR2 is YYREEE (reference sequence). This CDR3 comprises 14 residues. CDR3 DNA sequence: TGTGCCAGCAGCTTGTCGGGCAGGGACACTGAAGCTTTCTTT. Amino acid sequence: CASSLSGRDTEAFF.

The chain couples TRBV28 to TRBJ2-5; 7 bases fit TRBD2. The CDR3 extends over 16 amino acids. CDR1 is MDHEN, CDR2 SYDVKM, per germline. Germline trimming cut 2 bases from V and 1 base from J; bases unmatched to any gene: 7. The CDR3 sequence is CASSLRGAGSQETQYF. The DNA for the CDR3 is TGTGCCAGCAGTTTAAGGGGAGCGGGATCCCAAGAGACCCAGTACTTC.

This clonotype was seen at least ten times. The rearrangement links TRBV7-9 to TRBJ1-2, with a possible D match to TRBD1 (5 bases). Trimming shortened V by 2 bases and J by 6 bases, and 10 bases separated the two germline ends. Germline V CDR1 and CDR2: SEHNR, FQNEAQ (reference sequence). CDR3 length equals 13 residues. CDR3 bases: TGTGCCAGCAGCTTAAAGGCAGGGAATGGCTACACCTTC. Encoded protein: CASSLKAGNGYTF.